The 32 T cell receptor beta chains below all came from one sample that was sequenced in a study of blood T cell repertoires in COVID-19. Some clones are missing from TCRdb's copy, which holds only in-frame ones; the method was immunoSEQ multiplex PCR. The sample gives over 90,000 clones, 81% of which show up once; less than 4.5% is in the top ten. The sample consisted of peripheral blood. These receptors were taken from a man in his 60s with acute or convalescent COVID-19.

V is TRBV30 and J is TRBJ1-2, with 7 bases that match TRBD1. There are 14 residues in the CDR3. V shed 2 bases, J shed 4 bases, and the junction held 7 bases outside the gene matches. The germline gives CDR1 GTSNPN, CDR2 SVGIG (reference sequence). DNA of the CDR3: TGTGCCTGGAGTCGAGGGGGCAGTAGCTATGGCTACACCTTC. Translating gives CAWSRGGSSYGYTF.

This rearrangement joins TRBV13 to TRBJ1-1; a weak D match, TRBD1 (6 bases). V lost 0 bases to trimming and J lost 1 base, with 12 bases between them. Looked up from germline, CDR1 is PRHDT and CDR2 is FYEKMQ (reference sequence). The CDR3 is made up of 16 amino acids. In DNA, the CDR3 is TGTGCCAGCAGCTTAGGCTCTAGGGGGGGGAACACTGAAGCTTTCTTT. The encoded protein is CASSLGSRGGNTEAFF. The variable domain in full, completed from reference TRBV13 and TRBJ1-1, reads AAGVIQSPRHLIKEKRETATLKCYPIPRHDTVYWYQQGPGQDPQFLISFYEKMQSDKGSIPDRFSAQQFSDYHSELNMSSLELGDSALYFCASSLGSRGGNTEAFFGQGTRLTVV.

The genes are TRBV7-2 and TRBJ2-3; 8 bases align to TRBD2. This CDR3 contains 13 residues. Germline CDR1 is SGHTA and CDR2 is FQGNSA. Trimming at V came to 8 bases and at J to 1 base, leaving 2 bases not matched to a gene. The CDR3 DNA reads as TGTGCCAGCGGGCGGGGGGGCACAGATACGCAGTATTTT. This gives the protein CASGRGGTDTQYF.

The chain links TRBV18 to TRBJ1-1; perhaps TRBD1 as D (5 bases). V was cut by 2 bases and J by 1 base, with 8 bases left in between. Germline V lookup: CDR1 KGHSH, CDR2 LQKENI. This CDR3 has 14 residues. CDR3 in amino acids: CASSPLQGNTEAFF. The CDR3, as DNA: TGTGCCAGCTCACCATTGCAGGGGAACACTGAAGCTTTCTTT.

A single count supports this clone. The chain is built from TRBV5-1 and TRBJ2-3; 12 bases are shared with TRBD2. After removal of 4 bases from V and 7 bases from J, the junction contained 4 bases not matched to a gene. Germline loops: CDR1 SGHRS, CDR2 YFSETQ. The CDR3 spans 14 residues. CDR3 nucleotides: TGCGCCAGCAGCCCTACTAGCGGGGGGAATACGCAGTATTTT. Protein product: CASSPTSGGNTQYF. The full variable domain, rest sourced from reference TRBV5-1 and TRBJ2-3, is KAGVTQTPRYLIKTRGQQVTLSCSPISGHRSVSWYQQTPGQGLQFLFEYFSETQRNKGNFPGRFSGRQFSNSRSEMNVSTLELGDSALYLCASSPTSGGNTQYFGPGTRLTVL.

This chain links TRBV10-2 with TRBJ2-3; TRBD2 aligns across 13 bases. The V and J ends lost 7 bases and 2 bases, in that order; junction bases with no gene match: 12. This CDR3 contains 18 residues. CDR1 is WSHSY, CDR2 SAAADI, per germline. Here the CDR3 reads CASTISLAGGPLTDTQYF. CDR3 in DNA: TGCGCCAGCACTATCTCACTAGCGGGAGGGCCTCTCACAGATACGCAGTATTTT.

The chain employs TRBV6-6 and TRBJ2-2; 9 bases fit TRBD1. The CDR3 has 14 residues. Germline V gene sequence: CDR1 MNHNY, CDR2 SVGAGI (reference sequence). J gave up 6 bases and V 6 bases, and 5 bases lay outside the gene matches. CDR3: CASRRTGVAGELFF. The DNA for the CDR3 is TGTGCCAGCAGGAGGACAGGGGTAGCCGGGGAGCTGTTTTTT.

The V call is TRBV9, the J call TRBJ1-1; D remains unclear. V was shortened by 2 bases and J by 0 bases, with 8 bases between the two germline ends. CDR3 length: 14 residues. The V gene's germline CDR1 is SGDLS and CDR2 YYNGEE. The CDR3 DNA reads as TGTGCCAGCAGCGTCAACAGTATGAACACTGAAGCTTTCTTT. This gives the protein CASSVNSMNTEAFF.

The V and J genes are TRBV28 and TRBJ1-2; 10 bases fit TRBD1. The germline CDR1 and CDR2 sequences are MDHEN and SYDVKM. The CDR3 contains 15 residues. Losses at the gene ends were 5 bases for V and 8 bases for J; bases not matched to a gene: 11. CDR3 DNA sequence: TGTGCCAGCAGTCCGATAGGGACAGGGGATTGGGGCTACACCTTC. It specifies CASSPIGTGDWGYTF.

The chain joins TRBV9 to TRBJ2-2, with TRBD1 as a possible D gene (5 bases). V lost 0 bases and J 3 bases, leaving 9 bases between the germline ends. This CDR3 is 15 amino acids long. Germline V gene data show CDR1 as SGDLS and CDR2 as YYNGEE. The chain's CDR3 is CASSVVPGHTGELFF. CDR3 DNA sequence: TGTGCCAGCAGCGTAGTGCCAGGGCACACCGGGGAGCTGTTTTTT.

The CDR3 spells CASSFTGLAGSYEQYF. For the CDR3, the DNA is TGTGCCAGCAGCTTTACGGGACTAGCGGGATCCTACGAGCAGTACTTC. The rearrangement uses TRBV7-9 and TRBJ2-7; TRBD2 matches at 13 bases. The CDR3 has 16 amino acids. The germline CDR1 and CDR2 sequences are SEHNR and FQNEAQ (reference sequence). With 3 bases clipped from V and 1 base from J, the junction kept 3 bases outside the gene matches.

CDR3 nucleotide sequence: TGTGCCTGGACCGAGATACTACAAGTAAGGAACACTGAAGCTTTCTTT. Translating gives CAWTEILQVRNTEAFF. The chain recombines TRBV30 with TRBJ1-1, with no clear D. Trimming pared 4 bases from V and 1 base from J, leaving 19 bases between. This CDR3 has 16 amino acids. Germline V gene lookup returns CDR1 GTSNPN and CDR2 SVGIG (reference sequence).

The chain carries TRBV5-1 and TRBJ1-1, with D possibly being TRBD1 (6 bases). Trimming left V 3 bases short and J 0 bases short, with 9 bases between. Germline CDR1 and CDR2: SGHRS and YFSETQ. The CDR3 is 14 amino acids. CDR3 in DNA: TGCGCCAGCAGCTCACAGGGCATGAACACTGAAGCTTTCTTT. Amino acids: CASSSQGMNTEAFF. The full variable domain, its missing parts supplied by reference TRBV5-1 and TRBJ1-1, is KAGVTQTPRYLIKTRGQQVTLSCSPISGHRSVSWYQQTPGQGLQFLFEYFSETQRNKGNFPGRFSGRQFSNSRSEMNVSTLELGDSALYLCASSSQGMNTEAFFGQGTRLTVV.

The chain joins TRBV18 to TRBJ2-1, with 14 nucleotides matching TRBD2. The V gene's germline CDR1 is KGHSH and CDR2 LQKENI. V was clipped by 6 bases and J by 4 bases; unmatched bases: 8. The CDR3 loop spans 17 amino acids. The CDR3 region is CASSGLAGGKMYNEQFF. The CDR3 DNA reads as TGTGCCAGCTCCGGACTAGCGGGGGGAAAAATGTACAATGAGCAGTTCTTC. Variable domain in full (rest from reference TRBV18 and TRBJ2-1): NAGVMQNPRHLVRRRGQEARLRCSPMKGHSHVYWYRQLPEEGLKFMVYLQKENIIDESGMPKERFSAEFPKEGPSILRIQQVVRGDSAAYFCASSGLAGGKMYNEQFFGPGTRLTVL.

The CDR3 reads CASMPGTGSYEQYF. DNA of the CDR3: TGTGCCAGTATGCCCGGGACAGGCTCCTACGAGCAGTACTTC. This sequence joins TRBV19 and TRBJ2-7; TRBD1 agrees at 8 bases. Germline V lookup: CDR1 LNHDA, CDR2 SQIVND (reference sequence). The V gene end was trimmed by 7 bases and the J gene end by 0 bases; junction bases not matched to a gene: 5. This CDR3 spans 14 amino acids.

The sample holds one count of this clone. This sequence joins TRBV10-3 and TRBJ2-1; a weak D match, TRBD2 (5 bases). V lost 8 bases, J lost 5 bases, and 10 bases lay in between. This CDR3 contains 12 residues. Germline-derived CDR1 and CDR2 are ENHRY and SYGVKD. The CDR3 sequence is CAIAGDHNEQFF. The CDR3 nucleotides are TGTGCCATCGCGGGCGATCACAATGAGCAGTTCTTC.

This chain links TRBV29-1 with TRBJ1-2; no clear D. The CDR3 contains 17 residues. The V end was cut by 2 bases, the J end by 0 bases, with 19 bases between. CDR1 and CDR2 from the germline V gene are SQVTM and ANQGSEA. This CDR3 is CSVEMVYMEGPNYGYTF. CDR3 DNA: TGCAGCGTTGAAATGGTTTATATGGAGGGCCCTAACTATGGCTACACCTTC.

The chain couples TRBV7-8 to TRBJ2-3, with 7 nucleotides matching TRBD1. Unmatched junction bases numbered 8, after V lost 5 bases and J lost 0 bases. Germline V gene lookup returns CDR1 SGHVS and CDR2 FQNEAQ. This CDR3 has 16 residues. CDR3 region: CASSQRARGSTDTQYF. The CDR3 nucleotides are TGTGCCAGCAGCCAGAGGGCCAGGGGGAGCACAGATACGCAGTATTTT.

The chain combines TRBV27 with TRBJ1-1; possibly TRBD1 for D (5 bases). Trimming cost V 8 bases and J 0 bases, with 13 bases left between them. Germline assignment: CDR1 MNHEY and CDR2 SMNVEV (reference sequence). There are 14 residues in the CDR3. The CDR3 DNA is TGTGCCAGCGGGAAGGCGACAGTGAACACTGAAGCTTTCTTT. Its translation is CASGKATVNTEAFF.

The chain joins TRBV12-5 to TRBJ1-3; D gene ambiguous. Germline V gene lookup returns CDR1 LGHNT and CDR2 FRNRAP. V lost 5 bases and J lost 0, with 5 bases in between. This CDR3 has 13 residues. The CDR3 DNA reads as TGTGCTAGTGGTCCGAGCTCTGGAAACACCATATATTTT. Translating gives CASGPSSGNTIYF.

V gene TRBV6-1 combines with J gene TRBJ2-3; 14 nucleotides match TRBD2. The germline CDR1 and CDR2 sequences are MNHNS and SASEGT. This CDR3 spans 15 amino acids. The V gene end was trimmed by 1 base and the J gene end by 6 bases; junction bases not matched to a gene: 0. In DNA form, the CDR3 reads TGTGCCAGCAGTGAAGGGACTAGCGGGAGGGATACGCAGTATTTT. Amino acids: CASSEGTSGRDTQYF.

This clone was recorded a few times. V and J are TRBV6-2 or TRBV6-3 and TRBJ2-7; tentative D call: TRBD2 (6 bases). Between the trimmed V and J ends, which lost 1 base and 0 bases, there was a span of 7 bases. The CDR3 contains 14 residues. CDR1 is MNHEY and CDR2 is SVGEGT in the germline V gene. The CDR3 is CASSYWEDSYEQYF. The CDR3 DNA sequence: TGTGCCAGCAGTTACTGGGAGGACTCCTACGAGCAGTACTTC.

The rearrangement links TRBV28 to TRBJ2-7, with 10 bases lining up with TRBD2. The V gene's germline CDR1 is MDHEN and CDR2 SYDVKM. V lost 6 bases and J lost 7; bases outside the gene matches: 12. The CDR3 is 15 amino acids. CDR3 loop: CASSPSASGSYEQYF. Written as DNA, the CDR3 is TGTGCCAGCAGCCCCTCGGCTAGCGGGAGCTATGAGCAGTACTTC. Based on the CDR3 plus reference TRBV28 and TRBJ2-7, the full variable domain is DVKVTQSSRYLVKRTGEKVFLECVQDMDHENMFWYRQDPGLGLRLIYFSYDVKMKEKGDIPEGYSVSREKKERFSLILESASTNQTSMYLCASSPSASGSYEQYFGPGTRLTVT.

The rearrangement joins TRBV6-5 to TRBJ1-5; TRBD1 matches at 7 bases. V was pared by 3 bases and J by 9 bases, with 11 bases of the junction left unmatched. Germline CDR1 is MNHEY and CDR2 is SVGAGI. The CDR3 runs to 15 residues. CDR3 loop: CASSYGQGGNWPQHF. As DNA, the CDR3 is TGTGCCAGCAGTTATGGCCAGGGGGGTAACTGGCCCCAGCATTTT.

DNA of the CDR3: TGTGCCAGCAGCACCGCCGGGACTACCGGAACAGGGGAGCAGTTCTTC. It encodes CASSTAGTTGTGEQFF. The chain couples TRBV7-2 to TRBJ2-1; tentative D call: TRBD2 (7 bases). V was shortened by 5 bases and J by 10 bases, with 24 bases between the two germline ends. Germline V CDR1 and CDR2: SGHTA, FQGNSA. The CDR3 length is 16 residues. Variable domain in full (rest from reference TRBV7-2 and TRBJ2-1): GAGVSQSPSNKVTEKGKDVELRCDPISGHTALYWYRQSLGQGLEFLIYFQGNSAPDKSGLPSDRFSAERTGGSVSTLTIQRTQQEDSAVYLCASSTAGTTGTGEQFFGPGTRLTVL.

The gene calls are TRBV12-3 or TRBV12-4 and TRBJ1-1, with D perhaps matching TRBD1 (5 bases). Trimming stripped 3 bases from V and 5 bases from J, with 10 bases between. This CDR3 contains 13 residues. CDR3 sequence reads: CASSFSGVTEAFF. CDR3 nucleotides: TGTGCCAGCAGTTTCTCGGGGGTTACTGAAGCTTTCTTT.

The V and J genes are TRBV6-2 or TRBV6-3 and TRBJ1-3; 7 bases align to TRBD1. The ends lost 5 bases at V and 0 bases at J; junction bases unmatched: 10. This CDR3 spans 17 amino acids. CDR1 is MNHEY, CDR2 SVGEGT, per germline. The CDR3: CASSPTIGQASGNTIYF. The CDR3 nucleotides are TGTGCCAGCAGTCCAACGATCGGACAGGCCTCTGGAAACACCATATATTTT.

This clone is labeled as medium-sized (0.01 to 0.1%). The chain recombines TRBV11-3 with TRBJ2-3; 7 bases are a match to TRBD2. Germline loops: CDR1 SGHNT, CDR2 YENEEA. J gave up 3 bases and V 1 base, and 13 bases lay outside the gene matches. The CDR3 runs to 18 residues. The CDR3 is CASSLGERDGIATDTQYF. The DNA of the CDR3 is TGTGCCAGCAGCTTAGGGGAGCGGGACGGGATAGCTACAGATACGCAGTATTTT.

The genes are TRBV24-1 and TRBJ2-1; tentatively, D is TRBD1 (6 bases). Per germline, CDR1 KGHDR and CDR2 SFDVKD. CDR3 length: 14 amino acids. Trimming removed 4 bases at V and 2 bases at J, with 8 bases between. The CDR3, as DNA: TGTGCCACCAGTGACCGGGACACCTACAATGAGCAGTTCTTC. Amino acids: CATSDRDTYNEQFF.

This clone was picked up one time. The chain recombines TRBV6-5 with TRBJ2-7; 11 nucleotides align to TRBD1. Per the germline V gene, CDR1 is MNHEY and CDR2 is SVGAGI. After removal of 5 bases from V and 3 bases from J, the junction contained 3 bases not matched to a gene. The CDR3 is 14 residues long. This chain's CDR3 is CASSRGTGGYEQYF. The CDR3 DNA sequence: TGTGCCAGCAGTAGGGGGACAGGGGGCTACGAGCAGTACTTC.

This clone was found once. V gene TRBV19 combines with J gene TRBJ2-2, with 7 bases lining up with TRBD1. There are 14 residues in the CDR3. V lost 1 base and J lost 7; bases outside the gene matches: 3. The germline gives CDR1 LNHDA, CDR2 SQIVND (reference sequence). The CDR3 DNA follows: TGTGCCAGTAGTATAGGACAGGGTCTCGGGGAGCTGTTTTTT. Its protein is CASSIGQGLGELFF.

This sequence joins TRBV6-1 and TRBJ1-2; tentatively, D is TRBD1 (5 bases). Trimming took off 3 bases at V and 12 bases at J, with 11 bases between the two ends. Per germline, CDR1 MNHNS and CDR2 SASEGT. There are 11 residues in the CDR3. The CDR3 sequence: CASSDWGGNTF. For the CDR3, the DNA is TGTGCCAGCAGTGATTGGGGGGGGAACACCTTC.